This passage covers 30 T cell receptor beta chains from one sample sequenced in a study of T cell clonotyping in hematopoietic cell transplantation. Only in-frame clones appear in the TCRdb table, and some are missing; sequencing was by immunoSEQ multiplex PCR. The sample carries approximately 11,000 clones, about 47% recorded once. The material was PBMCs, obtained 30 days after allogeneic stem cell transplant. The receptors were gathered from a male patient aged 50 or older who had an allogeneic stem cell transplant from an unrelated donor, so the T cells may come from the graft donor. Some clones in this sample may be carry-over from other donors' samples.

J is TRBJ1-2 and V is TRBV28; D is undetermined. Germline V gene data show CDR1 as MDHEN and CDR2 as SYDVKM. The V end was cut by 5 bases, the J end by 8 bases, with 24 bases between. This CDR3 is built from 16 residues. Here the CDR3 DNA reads TGTGCCAGCAGTCTCCAAGTAAGAACCGTTCTCGGGGGCTACACCTTC. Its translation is CASSLQVRTVLGGYTF.

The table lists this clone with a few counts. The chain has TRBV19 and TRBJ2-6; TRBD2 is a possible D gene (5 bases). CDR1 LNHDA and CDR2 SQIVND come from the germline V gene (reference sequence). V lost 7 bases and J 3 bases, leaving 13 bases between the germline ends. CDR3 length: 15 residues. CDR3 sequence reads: CASNSPGDGANVLTF. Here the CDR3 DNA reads TGTGCCAGTAACTCCCCCGGGGATGGGGCCAACGTCCTGACTTTC.

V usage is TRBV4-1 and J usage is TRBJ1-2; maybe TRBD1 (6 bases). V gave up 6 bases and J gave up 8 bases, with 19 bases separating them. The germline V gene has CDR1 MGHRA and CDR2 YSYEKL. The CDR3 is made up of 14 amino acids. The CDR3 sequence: CASSHPGRGKGYTF. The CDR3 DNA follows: TGCGCCAGCAGTCATCCGGGAAGGGGGAAGGGCTACACCTTC.

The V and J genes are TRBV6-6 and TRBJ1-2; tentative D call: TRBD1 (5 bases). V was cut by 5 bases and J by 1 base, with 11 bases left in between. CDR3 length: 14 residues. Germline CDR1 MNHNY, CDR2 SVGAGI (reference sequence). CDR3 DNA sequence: TGTGCCAGCAGTAAGGGGCGGGGTAACTATGGCTACACCTTC. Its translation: CASSKGRGNYGYTF.

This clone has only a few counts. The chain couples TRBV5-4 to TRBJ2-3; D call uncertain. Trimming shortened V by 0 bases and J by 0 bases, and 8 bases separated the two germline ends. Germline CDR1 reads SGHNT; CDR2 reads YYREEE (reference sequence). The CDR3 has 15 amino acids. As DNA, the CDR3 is TGTGCCAGCAGCTTGGCCGCCACTAGCACAGATACGCAGTATTTT. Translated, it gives CASSLAATSTDTQYF.

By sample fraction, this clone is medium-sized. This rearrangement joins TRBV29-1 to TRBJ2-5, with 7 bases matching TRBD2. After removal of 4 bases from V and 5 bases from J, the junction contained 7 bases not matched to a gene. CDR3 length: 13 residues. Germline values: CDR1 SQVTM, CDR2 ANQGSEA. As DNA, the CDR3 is TGCAGCGTTGTCAGGGACTACCCTGAGACCCAGTACTTC. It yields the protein CSVVRDYPETQYF. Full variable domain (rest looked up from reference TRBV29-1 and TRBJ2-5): SAVISQKPSRDICQRGTSLTIQCQVDSQVTMMFWYRQQPGQSLTLIATANQGSEATYESGFVIDKFPISRPNLTFSTLTVSNMSPEDSSIYLCSVVRDYPETQYFGPGTRLLVL.

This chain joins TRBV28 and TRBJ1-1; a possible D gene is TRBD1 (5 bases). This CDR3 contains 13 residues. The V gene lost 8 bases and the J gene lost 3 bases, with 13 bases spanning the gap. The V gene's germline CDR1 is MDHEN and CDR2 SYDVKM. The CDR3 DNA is TGTGCCAGCTTTCGGGGGGTCGACACTGAAGCTTTCTTT. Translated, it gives CASFRGVDTEAFF.

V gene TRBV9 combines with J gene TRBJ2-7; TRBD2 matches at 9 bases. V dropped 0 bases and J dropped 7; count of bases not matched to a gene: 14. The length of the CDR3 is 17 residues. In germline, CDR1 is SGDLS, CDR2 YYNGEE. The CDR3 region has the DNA TGTGCCAGCAGCGTAGATGCTCGCGGGAGGGCCTCAGGAGAGCAGTACTTC. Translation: CASSVDARGRASGEQYF.

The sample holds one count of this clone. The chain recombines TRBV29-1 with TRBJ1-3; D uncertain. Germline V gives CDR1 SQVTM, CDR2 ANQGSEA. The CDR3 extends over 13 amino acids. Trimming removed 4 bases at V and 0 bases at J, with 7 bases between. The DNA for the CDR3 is TGCAGCGTTGGAGGGAGCTCTGGAAACACCATATATTTT. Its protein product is CSVGGSSGNTIYF.

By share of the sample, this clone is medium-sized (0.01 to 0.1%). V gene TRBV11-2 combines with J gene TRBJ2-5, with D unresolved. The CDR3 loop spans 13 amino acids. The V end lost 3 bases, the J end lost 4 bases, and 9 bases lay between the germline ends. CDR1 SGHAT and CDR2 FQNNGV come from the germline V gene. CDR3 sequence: CASSFEASETQYF. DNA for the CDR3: TGTGCCAGCAGCTTTGAAGCCTCAGAGACCCAGTACTTC.

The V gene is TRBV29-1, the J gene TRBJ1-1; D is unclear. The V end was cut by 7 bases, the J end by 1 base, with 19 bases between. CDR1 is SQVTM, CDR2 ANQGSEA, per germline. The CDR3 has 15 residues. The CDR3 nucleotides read TGCAGCGCCACCCGGCGGGAGCCCACGAACACTGAAGCTTTCTTT. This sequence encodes CSATRREPTNTEAFF.

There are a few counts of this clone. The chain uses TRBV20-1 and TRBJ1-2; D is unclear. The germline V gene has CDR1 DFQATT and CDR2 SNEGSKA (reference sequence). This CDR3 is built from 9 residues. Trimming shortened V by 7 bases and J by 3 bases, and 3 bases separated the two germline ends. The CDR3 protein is CSGDYGYTF. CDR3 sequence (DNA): TGCAGTGGGGACTATGGCTACACCTTC.

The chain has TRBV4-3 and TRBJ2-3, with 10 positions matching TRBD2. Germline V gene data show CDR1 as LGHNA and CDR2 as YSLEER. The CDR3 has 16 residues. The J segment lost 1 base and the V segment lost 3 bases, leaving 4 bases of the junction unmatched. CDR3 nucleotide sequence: TGCGCCAGCAGCCACGTTCTAGCGGGAGGCACAGATACGCAGTATTTT. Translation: CASSHVLAGGTDTQYF.

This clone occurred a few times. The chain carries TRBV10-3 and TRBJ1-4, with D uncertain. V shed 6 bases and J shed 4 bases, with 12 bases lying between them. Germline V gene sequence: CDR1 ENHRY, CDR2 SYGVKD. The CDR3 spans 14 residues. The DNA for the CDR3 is TGTGCCATCAGGGAGGGTCCCCTTAATGAAAAACTGTTTTTT. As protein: CAIREGPLNEKLFF.

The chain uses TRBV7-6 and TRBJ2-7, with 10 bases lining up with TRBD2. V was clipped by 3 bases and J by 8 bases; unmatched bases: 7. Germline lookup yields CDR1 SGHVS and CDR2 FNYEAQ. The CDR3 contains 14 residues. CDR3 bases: TGTGCCAGCAGCTTCACTCTAGCGGGAGCCCAGCAGTACTTC. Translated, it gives CASSFTLAGAQQYF.

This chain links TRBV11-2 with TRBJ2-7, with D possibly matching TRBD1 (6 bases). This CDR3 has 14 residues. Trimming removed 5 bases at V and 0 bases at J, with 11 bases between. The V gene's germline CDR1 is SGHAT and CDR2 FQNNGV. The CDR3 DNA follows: TGTGCCAGCAGCAGGGGGTACAGCTCCTACGAGCAGTACTTC. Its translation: CASSRGYSSYEQYF.

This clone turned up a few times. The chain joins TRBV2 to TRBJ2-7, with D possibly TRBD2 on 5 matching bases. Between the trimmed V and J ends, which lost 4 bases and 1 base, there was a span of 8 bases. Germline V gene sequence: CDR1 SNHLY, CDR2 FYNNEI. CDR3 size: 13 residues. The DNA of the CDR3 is TGTGCCAGCAGTGTTGAGGGTTCCTACGAGCAGTACTTC. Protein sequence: CASSVEGSYEQYF. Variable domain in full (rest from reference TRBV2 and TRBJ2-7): EPEVTQTPSHQVTQMGQEVILRCVPISNHLYFYWYRQILGQKVEFLVSFYNNEISEKSEIFDDQFSVERPDGSNFTLKIRSTKLEDSAMYFCASSVEGSYEQYFGPGTRLTVT.

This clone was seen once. CDR3 sequence: CASSYAAGAYEQYF. CDR3 coding DNA: TGTGCCAGCAGTTACGCGGCGGGGGCCTACGAGCAGTACTTC. This chain links TRBV6-5 with TRBJ2-7; TRBD2 aligns across 7 bases. CDR3 length: 14 amino acids. J gave up 2 bases and V 2 bases, and 3 bases lay outside the gene matches. Per the germline V gene, CDR1 is MNHEY and CDR2 is SVGAGI.

CDR3 nucleotide sequence: TGCAGCGTTGATTTGCGAAACACCATATATTTT. As protein: CSVDLRNTIYF. V gene TRBV29-1 combines with J gene TRBJ1-3; D is unclear. The ends were cut back, 3 bases at V and 5 bases at J, with 5 bases in the middle. CDR3 length: 11 amino acids. From germline, CDR1 is SQVTM and CDR2 ANQGSEA.

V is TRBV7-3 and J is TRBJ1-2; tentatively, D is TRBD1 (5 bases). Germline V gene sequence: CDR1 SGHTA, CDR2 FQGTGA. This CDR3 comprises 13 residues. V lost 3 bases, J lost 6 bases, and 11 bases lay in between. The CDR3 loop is CASSFGRADGYTF. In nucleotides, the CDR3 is TGTGCCAGCAGCTTCGGCAGGGCAGATGGCTACACCTTC.

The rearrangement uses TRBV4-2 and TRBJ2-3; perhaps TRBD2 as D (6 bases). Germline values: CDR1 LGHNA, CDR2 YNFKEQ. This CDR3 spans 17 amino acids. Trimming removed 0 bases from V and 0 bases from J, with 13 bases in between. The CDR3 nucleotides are TGTGCCAGCAGCCAAGAACCTCTAGCGCTTAGCACAGATACGCAGTATTTT. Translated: CASSQEPLALSTDTQYF.

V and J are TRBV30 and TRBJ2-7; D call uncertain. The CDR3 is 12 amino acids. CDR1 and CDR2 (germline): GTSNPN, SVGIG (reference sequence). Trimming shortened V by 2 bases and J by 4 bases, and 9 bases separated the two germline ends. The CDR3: CAWSPTSYEQYF. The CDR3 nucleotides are TGTGCCTGGAGTCCTACATCTTACGAGCAGTACTTC.

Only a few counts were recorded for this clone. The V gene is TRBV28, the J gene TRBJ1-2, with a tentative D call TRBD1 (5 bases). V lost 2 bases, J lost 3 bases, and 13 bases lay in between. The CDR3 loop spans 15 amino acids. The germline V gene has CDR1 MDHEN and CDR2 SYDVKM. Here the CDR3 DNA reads TGTGCCAGCAGTTTAACCCAGGGTGTGGACTATGGCTACACCTTC. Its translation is CASSLTQGVDYGYTF.

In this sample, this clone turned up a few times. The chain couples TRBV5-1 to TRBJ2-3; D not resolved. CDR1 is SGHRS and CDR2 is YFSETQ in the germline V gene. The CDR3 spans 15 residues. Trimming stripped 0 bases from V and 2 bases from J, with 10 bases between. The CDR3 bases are TGCGCCAGCAGCTTGGCAGGCAGTTCCACAGATACGCAGTATTTT. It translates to CASSLAGSSTDTQYF.

CDR3: CASSGTNRHTDTQYF. The CDR3 bases are TGTGCCAGCAGTGGGACTAACAGGCACACAGATACGCAGTATTTT. This chain uses TRBV6-4 with TRBJ2-3; D perhaps matches TRBD2 (6 bases). This CDR3 is 15 amino acids long. V was clipped by 4 bases and J by 2 bases, with 13 bases between them. In germline, CDR1 is MRHNA, CDR2 SNTAGT.

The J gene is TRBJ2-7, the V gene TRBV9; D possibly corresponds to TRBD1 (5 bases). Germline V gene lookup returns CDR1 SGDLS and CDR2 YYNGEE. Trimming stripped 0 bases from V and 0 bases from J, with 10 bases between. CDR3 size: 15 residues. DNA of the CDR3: TGTGCCAGCAGCGTAGATGGGGCAAGCTCCTACGAGCAGTACTTC. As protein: CASSVDGASSYEQYF.

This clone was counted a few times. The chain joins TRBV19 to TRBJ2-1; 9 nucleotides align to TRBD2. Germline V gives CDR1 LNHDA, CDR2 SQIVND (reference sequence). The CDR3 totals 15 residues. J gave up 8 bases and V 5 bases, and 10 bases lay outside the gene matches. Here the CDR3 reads CASSFSGGTKDEQFF. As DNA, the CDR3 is TGTGCCAGTAGTTTCAGCGGGGGGACGAAAGATGAGCAGTTCTTC.

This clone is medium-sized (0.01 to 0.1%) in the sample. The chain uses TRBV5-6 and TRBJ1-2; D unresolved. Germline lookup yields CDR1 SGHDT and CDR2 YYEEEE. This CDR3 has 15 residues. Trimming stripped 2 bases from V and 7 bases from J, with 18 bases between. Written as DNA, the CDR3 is TGTGCCAGCAGCTTCCTTAATGGTTACCACTCTGGCTACACCTTC. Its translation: CASSFLNGYHSGYTF.

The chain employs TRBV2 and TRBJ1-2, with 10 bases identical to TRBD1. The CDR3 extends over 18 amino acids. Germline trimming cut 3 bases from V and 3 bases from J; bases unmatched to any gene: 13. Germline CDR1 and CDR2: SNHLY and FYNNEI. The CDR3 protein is CASSDQRDRGNADYGYTF. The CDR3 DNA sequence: TGTGCCAGCAGTGATCAACGGGACAGGGGAAACGCAGACTATGGCTACACCTTC.

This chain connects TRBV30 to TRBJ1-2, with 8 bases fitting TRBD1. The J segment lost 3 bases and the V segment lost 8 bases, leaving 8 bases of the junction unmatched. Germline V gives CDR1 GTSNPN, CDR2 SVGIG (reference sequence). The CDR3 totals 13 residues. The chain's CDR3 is CAEKTGVDYGYTF. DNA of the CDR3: TGTGCCGAAAAGACAGGGGTGGACTATGGCTACACCTTC.